These 25 T cell receptor beta chains came from one sample sequenced in a study of beta chain features in type 1 diabetes. TCRB transcripts that were expressed got sequenced, as all of the isolated RNA had been reverse transcribed. Sequenced by immunoSEQ multiplex PCR; TCRdb stores in-frame clones only, minus some. The table shows some 150,000 clones, with approximately 10% occurring only once. Sequenced: central memory CD4+ T cells from blood. Receptors originate from a woman aged 40 to 50 in good health.

This clone has only a few counts. This chain joins TRBV2 and TRBJ1-2; TRBD1 aligns across 7 bases. Germline CDR1 reads SNHLY; CDR2 reads FYNNEI. The CDR3 has 12 amino acids. V was clipped by 4 bases and J by 13 bases; unmatched bases: 9. Written as DNA, the CDR3 is TGTGCCAGCAGTGTCCGAGGGGGCGCGTTCACCTTC. Translating gives CASSVRGGAFTF.

This clone has a handful of counts. The gene calls are TRBV25-1 and TRBJ2-1; 8 nucleotides align to TRBD1. This CDR3 spans 13 amino acids. In germline, CDR1 is MGHDK, CDR2 SYGVNS. After removal of 6 bases from V and 2 bases from J, the junction contained 0 bases not matched to a gene. The CDR3 here is CASRDRAYNEQFF. CDR3 bases: TGTGCCAGCAGGGACAGGGCCTACAATGAGCAGTTCTTC.

Comment on this clone: This CDR3 is also generated by other DNA sequences in the sample. The chain couples TRBV5-1 to TRBJ2-5; no firm D call. In germline, CDR1 is SGHRS, CDR2 YFSETQ. This CDR3 region has 13 residues. The ends were cut back, 4 bases at V and 1 base at J, with 8 bases in the middle. In DNA, the CDR3 is TGCGCCAGCAGCCCCGGGTCCCAAGAGACCCAGTACTTC. Translation gives CASSPGSQETQYF.

This clone was seen ten or more times. V is TRBV19 and J is TRBJ1-2; the D is unclear. V dropped 6 bases and J dropped 3 bases, with 5 bases sitting between them. Germline lookup yields CDR1 LNHDA and CDR2 SQIVND (reference sequence). This CDR3 spans 11 amino acids. CDR3 protein: CASRSDYGYTF. The CDR3 DNA is TGTGCCAGTAGATCCGACTATGGCTACACCTTC. Supplemented by reference TRBV19 and TRBJ1-2, the full variable domain reads DGGITQSPKYLFRKEGQNVTLSCEQNLNHDAMYWYRQDPGQGLRLIYYSQIVNDFQKGDIAEGYSVSREKKESFPLTVTSAQKNPTAFYLCASRSDYGYTFGSGTRLTVV.

In this sample, this clone turned up a few times. CDR3 nucleotides: TGTGCCAGCAGCTTCCCCAGGGGTTTCCAGTACTTC. Translating it yields CASSFPRGFQYF. The V call is TRBV11-2, the J call TRBJ2-7, with a possible D match to TRBD1 (6 bases). CDR3 length: 12 amino acids. V was shortened by 3 bases and J by 10 bases, with 13 bases between the two germline ends. Germline loops: CDR1 SGHAT, CDR2 FQNNGV.

The table lists this clone with a few counts. The V call is TRBV5-1, the J call TRBJ1-1, with a weak D call TRBD1 (6 bases). The CDR3 has 15 residues. Germline assignment: CDR1 SGHRS and CDR2 YFSETQ. Trimming removed 0 bases at V and 1 base at J, with 10 bases between. DNA for the CDR3: TGCGCCAGCAGCTTGGCCGACAGGACGAACACTGAAGCTTTCTTT. Its protein is CASSLADRTNTEAFF. Filled out from reference TRBV5-1 and TRBJ1-1, the complete variable domain reads KAGVTQTPRYLIKTRGQQVTLSCSPISGHRSVSWYQQTPGQGLQFLFEYFSETQRNKGNFPGRFSGRQFSNSRSEMNVSTLELGDSALYLCASSLADRTNTEAFFGQGTRLTVV.

The CDR3 loop is CASSAQGYGYTF. The CDR3 coding sequence is TGTGCCAGCAGCGCCCAGGGCTATGGCTACACCTTC. J is TRBJ1-2 and V is TRBV7-2; D might be TRBD1 (5 bases). The length of the CDR3 is 12 residues. Trimming removed 5 bases from V and 4 bases from J, with 8 bases in between. Germline V gives CDR1 SGHTA, CDR2 FQGNSA.

The chain is built from TRBV4-3 and TRBJ1-2; D is uncertain. Germline V gene lookup returns CDR1 LGHNA and CDR2 YSLEER. The V and J ends lost 0 bases and 2 bases respectively, with 7 bases between them. CDR3 length equals 14 residues. CDR3 nucleotides: TGCGCCAGCAGCCAAGATCTACGAAACTATGGCTACACCTTC. It yields the protein CASSQDLRNYGYTF.

V is TRBV5-1 and J is TRBJ1-1; D is perhaps TRBD1 (5 bases). With 3 bases removed from V and 2 bases from J, the gap between germline ends came to 11 bases. The CDR3 covers 14 residues. Germline V gives CDR1 SGHRS, CDR2 YFSETQ. The CDR3 loop is CASSSNQGNTEAFF. The CDR3 DNA sequence: TGCGCCAGCAGCTCTAATCAGGGAAACACTGAAGCTTTCTTT.

J is TRBJ2-7 and V is TRBV9, with TRBD1 matching over 11 bases. Trimming removed 4 bases from V and 6 bases from J; junction bases left unmatched: 6. CDR1 SGDLS and CDR2 YYNGEE come from the germline V gene. This CDR3 region has 14 residues. Written as DNA, the CDR3 is TGTGCCAGCAGCACTAAGGGACAGGGGGGCGAGCAGTACTTC. Translated: CASSTKGQGGEQYF.

This chain links TRBV19 with TRBJ1-1; D unresolved. Trimming left V 4 bases short and J 0 bases short, with 15 bases between. CDR3 length: 16 amino acids. The germline V gene encodes CDR1 LNHDA and CDR2 SQIVND (reference sequence). The CDR3 nucleotides are TGTGCCAGTAGTACGCCGACATCCCTGGTGAACACTGAAGCTTTCTTT. As protein: CASSTPTSLVNTEAFF.

A few counts support this clone. This chain joins TRBV2 and TRBJ2-1; TRBD2 is a possible D gene (7 bases). With 5 bases removed from V and 5 bases from J, the gap between germline ends came to 13 bases. The V gene's germline CDR1 is SNHLY and CDR2 FYNNEI. There are 14 residues in the CDR3. The CDR3 bases are TGTGCCAGCAGTCCGTGGGGGGGCAACAATGAGCAGTTCTTC. Residues: CASSPWGGNNEQFF.

This sequence joins TRBV9 and TRBJ2-3, with 11 bases aligning to TRBD2. Germline V lookup: CDR1 SGDLS, CDR2 YYNGEE. V was clipped by 5 bases and J by 2 bases; unmatched bases: 13. The CDR3 is 18 amino acids. CDR3 in amino acids: CASRRGELAGAPTDTQYF. In DNA, the CDR3 is TGTGCCAGCAGGAGGGGGGAACTAGCGGGGGCCCCCACAGATACGCAGTATTTT.

The chain uses TRBV19 and TRBJ2-7, with 8 nucleotides matching TRBD2. CDR3 length equals 16 residues. CDR1 is LNHDA and CDR2 is SQIVND in the germline V gene (reference sequence). Losses at the gene ends were 3 bases for V and 5 bases for J; bases not matched to a gene: 12. The CDR3, as DNA: TGTGCCAGTAGTATTGGAGGGACTAGAGGGAGTGACGAGCAGTACTTC. Translation gives CASSIGGTRGSDEQYF.

This clone was seen only a few times. The chain has TRBV5-8 and TRBJ1-3; perhaps TRBD1 as D (6 bases). The CDR3 spans 14 residues. V lost 4 bases and J 2 bases, leaving 10 bases between the germline ends. CDR1 is SGHTS, CDR2 YDEGEE, per germline. The DNA for the CDR3 is TGTGCCAGCAGCCCGGACAGCACTGGAAACACCATATATTTT. This sequence encodes CASSPDSTGNTIYF.

The V call is TRBV7-2, the J call TRBJ2-7; 7 nucleotides match TRBD2. V dropped 7 bases and J dropped 6; count of bases not matched to a gene: 12. This CDR3 has 14 residues. Germline V gene lookup returns CDR1 SGHTA and CDR2 FQGNSA. CDR3 nucleotide sequence: TGTGCCAGCACCTCCTTCGGGGGGTTGGCCGAGCAGTACTTC. This encodes CASTSFGGLAEQYF.

The chain carries TRBV19 and TRBJ2-7; TRBD1 matches 9 bases. CDR3 length: 14 amino acids. Losses at the gene ends were 6 bases for V and 8 bases for J; bases not matched to a gene: 11. Germline lookup yields CDR1 LNHDA and CDR2 SQIVND (reference sequence). CDR3 protein: CASRRTGVDWKQYF. The CDR3 nucleotides read TGTGCCAGTAGGCGGACAGGGGTGGACTGGAAGCAGTACTTC.

This clone was detected a few times. The rearrangement joins TRBV5-1 to TRBJ2-7; D may be TRBD2 (6 bases). The V gene lost 7 bases and the J gene lost 2 bases, with 13 bases spanning the gap. CDR1 is SGHRS and CDR2 is YFSETQ in the germline V gene. The CDR3 is made up of 13 amino acids. The CDR3 here is CASWDGGAYEQYF. In DNA form, the CDR3 reads TGCGCCAGCTGGGATGGCGGGGCCTACGAGCAGTACTTC. Based on the CDR3 plus reference TRBV5-1 and TRBJ2-7, the full variable domain is KAGVTQTPRYLIKTRGQQVTLSCSPISGHRSVSWYQQTPGQGLQFLFEYFSETQRNKGNFPGRFSGRQFSNSRSEMNVSTLELGDSALYLCASWDGGAYEQYFGPGTRLTVT.

This rearrangement joins TRBV5-1 to TRBJ2-1; TRBD2 matches 11 bases. Germline values: CDR1 SGHRS, CDR2 YFSETQ. The V and J ends lost 3 bases and 6 bases, in that order; junction bases with no gene match: 5. The CDR3 spans 15 residues. CDR3 sequence (DNA): TGCGCCAGCAGCTCGATAGCGGGGGGGCTCAATGAGCAGTTCTTC. It is translated as CASSSIAGGLNEQFF.

This clone was seen more than once but under ten times. This chain joins TRBV2 and TRBJ2-1; D remains unclear. CDR1 and CDR2 from the germline V gene are SNHLY and FYNNEI. This CDR3 has 14 residues. Between the trimmed V and J ends, which lost 1 base and 4 bases, there was a span of 8 bases. The CDR3 protein is CASSEEFGYNEQFF. CDR3 coding DNA: TGTGCCAGCAGTGAAGAGTTCGGGTACAATGAGCAGTTCTTC.

The chain joins TRBV7-2 to TRBJ2-3; 9 nucleotides agree with TRBD2. Germline V gene sequence: CDR1 SGHTA, CDR2 FQGNSA. V was clipped by 2 bases and J by 4 bases; unmatched bases: 7. There are 16 residues in the CDR3. CDR3 sequence (DNA): TGTGCCAGCAGCTTACTGAGCGGGGGGAGCGCAGATACGCAGTATTTT. As protein: CASSLLSGGSADTQYF.

The chain is built from TRBV6-1 and TRBJ2-7; tentative D call: TRBD2 (5 bases). Trimming left V 6 bases short and J 4 bases short, with 10 bases between. The CDR3 covers 12 residues. Looked up from germline, CDR1 is MNHNS and CDR2 is SASEGT. For the CDR3, the DNA is TGTGCCAGCAGAACTAGTGGATACGAGCAGTACTTC. It codes for CASRTSGYEQYF.

A single count supports this clone. The chain is built from TRBV7-2 and TRBJ2-2, with D possibly TRBD2 on 7 matching bases. Trimming took 1 base from V and 5 from J, leaving 17 bases between them. CDR1 is SGHTA and CDR2 is FQGNSA in the germline V gene. This CDR3 has 17 residues. The CDR3 here is CASSLVSAGAGTGELFF. The DNA of the CDR3 is TGTGCCAGCAGCTTAGTTTCGGCGGGGGCGGGGACCGGGGAGCTGTTTTTT. The complete variable domain, with remaining parts taken from reference TRBV7-2 and TRBJ2-2, reads GAGVSQSPSNKVTEKGKDVELRCDPISGHTALYWYRQSLGQGLEFLIYFQGNSAPDKSGLPSDRFSAERTGGSVSTLTIQRTQQEDSAVYLCASSLVSAGAGTGELFFGEGSRLTVL.

Many counts were recorded for this clone. The J gene is TRBJ2-6, the V gene TRBV10-3, with 9 bases that match TRBD2. With V trimmed by 9 bases and J by 0 bases, 9 bases remained unmatched. Germline CDR1 and CDR2: ENHRY and SYGVKD. The CDR3 runs 17 residues. CDR3 loop: CAIPETSGFSGANVLTF. CDR3 in DNA: TGTGCCATACCCGAGACTAGCGGTTTCTCTGGGGCCAACGTCCTGACTTTC.

Ten or more counts support this clone. The rearrangement uses TRBV7-9 and TRBJ2-1; tentative D call: TRBD1 (6 bases). There are 14 residues in the CDR3. Germline V CDR1 and CDR2: SEHNR, FQNEAQ (reference sequence). V gave up 1 base and J gave up 10 bases, with 14 bases separating them. In DNA form, the CDR3 reads TGTGCCAGCAGCTTAGTGGCAGGGGTACGAGAGCAGTTCTTC. It specifies CASSLVAGVREQFF.